These 14 T cell receptor beta chains originate from one sample sequenced in a study of blood T cells in healthy people across ages. The authors ran a second PCR of about 7 to 12 cycles using a sample-barcoded 5' primer and a J-beta primer mix. TCRdb re-derived calls from the 5' RACE reads in MiXCR, one entry per CDR3 protein. The top ten clones hold under 4.5% of a sample with about 800,000 distinct CDR3 sequences, about 25% of them seen once. The sample also formed part of further work on T cells of mothers and their children.

Sequencing was done on a sample of blood. The receptor source for this set is a boy aged 5-17 years in good health.

A few counts support this clonotype. For the CDR3, the DNA is TGTGCCAGCAGTGTAAGCACAGGTTTAGCTTTCTTT. It yields the protein CASSVSTGLAFF. The chain carries TRBV27 and TRBJ1-1, with a weak D call TRBD1 (5 bases). The V and J ends lost 5 bases and 10 bases respectively, with 14 bases between them. Germline V CDR1 and CDR2: MNHEY, SMNVEV (reference sequence). The CDR3 covers 12 residues.

This chain uses TRBV5-1 with TRBJ2-1; 7 bases agree with TRBD2. Germline V lookup: CDR1 SGHRS, CDR2 YFSETQ. The junction had 8 bases not matched to a gene; V was cut back by 4 bases and J by 7 bases. This CDR3 is built from 14 residues. CDR3 protein: CASSPGGHSNEQFF. CDR3 sequence (DNA): TGCGCCAGCAGCCCGGGAGGACATAGTAATGAGCAGTTCTTC.

The rearrangement uses TRBV20-1 and TRBJ2-5; tentatively, D is TRBD2 (7 bases). The CDR3 totals 14 residues. The V end lost 3 bases, the J end lost 5 bases, and 16 bases lay between the germline ends. The V gene's germline CDR1 is DFQATT and CDR2 SNEGSKA (reference sequence). The CDR3 DNA follows: TGCAGTGCTAGTTTGGGGGGGCAACCCGAGACCCAGTACTTC. It codes for CSASLGGQPETQYF.

This clonotype was found a few times. As DNA, the CDR3 is TGTGCCAGCAGCCAGACTAGCGGAGCCACAGATACGCAGTATTTT. This translates into CASSQTSGATDTQYF. This chain connects TRBV11-2 to TRBJ2-3; 9 nucleotides agree with TRBD2. J gave up 2 bases and V 5 bases, and 5 bases lay outside the gene matches. Germline lookup yields CDR1 SGHAT and CDR2 FQNNGV. The CDR3 extends over 15 amino acids.

This clonotype has just a few counts. J is TRBJ1-4 and V is TRBV5-1; 9 bases map to TRBD1. The germline CDR1 and CDR2 sequences are SGHRS and YFSETQ. The CDR3 runs 14 residues. V lost 4 bases and J lost 13; bases outside the gene matches: 11. The CDR3 DNA follows: TGCGCCAGCAGCAACCGGGACAGGGCACGGCGACTGTTTTTT. Protein sequence: CASSNRDRARRLFF.

The gene calls are TRBV20-1 and TRBJ1-5; 8 bases fit TRBD1. V was pared by 5 bases and J by 6 bases, with 6 bases of the junction left unmatched. The CDR3 totals 13 residues. Germline V lookup: CDR1 DFQATT, CDR2 SNEGSKA (reference sequence). The chain's CDR3 is CSADRGVGQPQHF. The CDR3 DNA is TGCAGTGCTGACAGGGGTGTCGGTCAGCCCCAGCATTTT.

The chain is built from TRBV9 and TRBJ2-1; 8 nucleotides align to TRBD2. The trim removed 0 bases at V and 8 bases at J, leaving 7 bases unmatched. The germline V gene has CDR1 SGDLS and CDR2 YYNGEE. The CDR3 contains 15 residues. This chain's CDR3 is CASSVGGGQVYEQFF. CDR3 nucleotide sequence: TGTGCCAGCAGCGTAGGCGGGGGGCAAGTTTATGAGCAGTTCTTC.

This sequence joins TRBV14 and TRBJ2-3, with 8 bases identical to TRBD2. The germline V gene encodes CDR1 SGHDN and CDR2 FVKESK. CDR3 length: 17 residues. V lost 0 bases to trimming and J lost 2 bases; unmatched junction nucleotides: 7. The CDR3 reads CASSQDSGVGYTDTQYF. In DNA form, the CDR3 reads TGTGCCAGCAGCCAAGATAGCGGGGTCGGATACACAGATACGCAGTATTTT.

The V gene is TRBV28, the J gene TRBJ2-1; a possible D gene is TRBD2 (6 bases). Per germline, CDR1 MDHEN and CDR2 SYDVKM. The CDR3 covers 15 residues. V shed 3 bases and J shed 6 bases, with 15 bases lying between them. The CDR3 region has the DNA TGTGCCAGCAGTTTTGCCGGGAGCCGGCCCAATGAGCAGTTCTTC. Translation gives CASSFAGSRPNEQFF.

This clonotype showed up just a few times. One end of the junction is discordant with germline, which a read error may explain. The chain links TRBV11-2 to TRBJ2-5, with unresolved D. Germline values: CDR1 SGHAT, CDR2 FQNNGV. This CDR3 has 16 amino acids. CDR3 sequence reads: CASSPQSGPIQETQYF. The DNA of the CDR3 is TGTGCCAGCAGCCCTCAGTCCGGACCGATCCAAGAGACTCAGTACTTC.

The rearrangement uses TRBV4-1 and TRBJ2-1, with TRBD2 matching over 10 bases. Germline lookup yields CDR1 MGHRA and CDR2 YSYEKL. The CDR3 contains 15 residues. V was clipped by 3 bases and J by 5 bases; unmatched bases: 4. CDR3 loop: CASSQFSGGNNEQFF. In DNA, the CDR3 is TGCGCCAGCAGCCAGTTTAGCGGGGGGAACAATGAGCAGTTCTTC.

The CDR3: CASTYGDAPYNEQFF. The CDR3 nucleotides are TGTGCCAGCACTTATGGGGACGCCCCATACAATGAGCAGTTCTTC. The chain uses TRBV12-3 or TRBV12-4 and TRBJ2-1, with D perhaps given as TRBD1 or TRBD2 (5 bases each). Trimming shortened V by 7 bases and J by 4 bases, and 17 bases separated the two germline ends. The CDR3 has 15 residues.

The chain carries TRBV20-1 and TRBJ2-7, with 9 bases fitting TRBD2. CDR1 and CDR2 from the germline V gene are DFQATT and SNEGSKA (reference sequence). The CDR3 covers 15 residues. V shed 3 bases and J 6 bases; nucleotides not matched to a gene: 12. In DNA, the CDR3 is TGCAGTGCTAGGGACCCCGGGACTAGCTTCTTCGAGCAGTACTTC. As protein: CSARDPGTSFFEQYF.

The chain joins TRBV20-1 to TRBJ2-3; 7 bases agree with TRBD2. Germline values: CDR1 DFQATT, CDR2 SNEGSKA (reference sequence). This CDR3 is built from 17 residues. V dropped 0 bases and J dropped 0; count of bases not matched to a gene: 9. The CDR3 protein is CSARDMRGGSSTDTQYF. The CDR3 DNA follows: TGCAGTGCTAGAGATATGAGGGGAGGGTCTAGCACAGATACGCAGTATTTT.